This TCR beta chain was sequenced during a study of cytomegalovirus exposure and HLA in healthy donors. The PCR made use of 60 Vbeta and 13 Jbeta primers. Measured with immunoSEQ multiplex PCR; TCRdb has only the in-frame clones, and not every one. Found here are 100,000 to 150,000 clones, less than 85% of them singletons; the top ten hold 1%. The CDR3 has 12 amino acids. The V segment lost 3 bases and the J segment 9 bases; nucleotides outside the gene matches: 6. CDR1 SQVTM and CDR2 ANQGSEA come from the germline V gene. The chain has TRBV29-1 and TRBJ2-7; TRBD2 agrees at 9 bases. Sequenced material: PBMCs. This TCR derives from a man aged 40-49 years in good health and CMV-seronegative. The CDR3 reads CSVDGGGGAQYF. In nucleotides, the CDR3 is TGCAGCGTTGATGGGGGCGGGGGGGCGCAGTACTTC.